This paragraph reports one T cell receptor (beta chain). Its recognized antigen is unknown. Qualities for individual bases were not recorded, and no much larger clone is one base off. The sample belongs to a study of blood T cell repertoires in COVID-19 (dated by TCRdb to the early 2020s). With regard to the full study: Samples from collaborators originated in the United States, Italy and Spain and spanned both the acute and convalescent phases of COVID-19. The prospective study material was composed of cDNA or gDNA derived from T cells, B-cell-depleted T cells, or PBMCs. The dataset comprised deeply sampled blood TCRbeta repertoires from subjects exposed to, actively infected with, or recovered from COVID-19. The repertoires were made available in a free public database intended to serve as a resource for research on the immune response to SARS-CoV-2. Samples came from the ongoing ImmuneRACE study (first 160 participants) plus 1,254 subjects from 6 global collaborators. Sample metadata almost always included a de-identified subject ID, COVID-19 status, age in years and sex. Where available, HLA class I and class II types were taken from metadata supplied by the sample provider and were not determined by assay-based typing.

TCRbeta CDR3 regions were amplified from genomic DNA by means of the immunoSEQ Assay, a bias-controlled multiplex PCR. In the paper's pipeline: The number of nucleated cells in each sample was estimated by amplification of reference gene primers within the assay. Sequence reads were collapsed and filtered to measure the absolute abundance of every unique TCRbeta CDR3 rearrangement. For each sample, productive Simpson clonality was calculated by taking the square root of Simpson's diversity index across productive rearrangements. What TCRdb holds here is the immuneACCESS table cut down to in-frame rearrangements. Part of the clones is not present; checked against another copy, under half of the missing clones reflect an unresolved V gene, and the others are unexplained. V and J calls and clone size are given by that table; D and trimming were obtained from the DNA. Across this sample there are about 200,000 clones, with approximately 84% seen only once. The ten biggest clones cover 6.9% of the sample.

Counted from cysteine to phenylalanine, this CDR3 has 16 amino acids. The sequence is cut down to CDR3 DNA, 48 bases in frame from base 1. The study at large found these results: The amount of clinical and demographic metadata varied by source and participant and was provided uncurated.

Collaborating institutions collected whole blood in K2EDTA tubes following their own protocols. For TCRbeta analysis, collaborators shipped samples in one of three forms: frozen whole blood, isolated PBMCs, or DNA extracted from either of those sample types. The sample taken for sequencing was peripheral blood. The rearranged chain carries TRBV21-1 and TRBJ2-7; whether TRBD1, the table's D call, matches the DNA was not checked. TRBV21-1 is a known pseudogene. The clonotype originates from a human donor with acute or convalescent COVID-19. The donor label of this sample is uncertain. The DNA is TGTGCCAGCAGCTCCTTGAGGCAGGGAAGCTCCTACGAGCAGTACTTC. Its product reads: CASSSLRQGSSYEQYF.